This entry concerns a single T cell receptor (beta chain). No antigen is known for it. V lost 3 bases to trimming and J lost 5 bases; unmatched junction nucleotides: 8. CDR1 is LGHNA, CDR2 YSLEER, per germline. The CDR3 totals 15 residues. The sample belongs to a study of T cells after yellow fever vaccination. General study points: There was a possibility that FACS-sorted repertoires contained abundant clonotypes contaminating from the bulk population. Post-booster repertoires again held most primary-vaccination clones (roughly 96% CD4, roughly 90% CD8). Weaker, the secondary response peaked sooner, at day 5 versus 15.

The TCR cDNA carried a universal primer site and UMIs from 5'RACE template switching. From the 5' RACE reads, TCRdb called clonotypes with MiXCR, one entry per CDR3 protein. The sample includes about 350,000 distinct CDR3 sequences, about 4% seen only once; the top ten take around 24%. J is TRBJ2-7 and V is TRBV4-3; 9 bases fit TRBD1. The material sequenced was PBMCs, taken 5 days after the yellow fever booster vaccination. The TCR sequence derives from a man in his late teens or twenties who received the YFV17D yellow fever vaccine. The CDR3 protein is CASSQADRGMDEQYF. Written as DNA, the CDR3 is TGCGCCAGCAGCCAGGCGGACAGGGGAATGGACGAGCAGTACTTC.